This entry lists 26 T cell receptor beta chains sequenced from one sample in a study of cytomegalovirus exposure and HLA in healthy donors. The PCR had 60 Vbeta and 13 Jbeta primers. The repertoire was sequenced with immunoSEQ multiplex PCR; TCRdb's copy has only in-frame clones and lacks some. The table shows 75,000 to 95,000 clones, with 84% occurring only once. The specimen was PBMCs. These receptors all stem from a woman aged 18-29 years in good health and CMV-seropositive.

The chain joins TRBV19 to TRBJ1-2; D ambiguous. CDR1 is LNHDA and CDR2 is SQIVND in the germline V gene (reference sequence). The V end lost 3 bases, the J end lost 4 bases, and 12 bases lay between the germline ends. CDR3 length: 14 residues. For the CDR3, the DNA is TGTGCCAGTAGTATCCCAGGCCAGGCCTATGGCTACACCTTC. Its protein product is CASSIPGQAYGYTF.

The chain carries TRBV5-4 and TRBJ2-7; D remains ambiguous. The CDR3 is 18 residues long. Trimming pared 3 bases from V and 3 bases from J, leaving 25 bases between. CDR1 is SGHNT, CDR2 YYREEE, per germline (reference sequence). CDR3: CASSSSDDQTGMIYEQYF. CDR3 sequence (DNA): TGTGCCAGCAGCTCTTCCGACGACCAGACTGGAATGATCTACGAGCAGTACTTC.

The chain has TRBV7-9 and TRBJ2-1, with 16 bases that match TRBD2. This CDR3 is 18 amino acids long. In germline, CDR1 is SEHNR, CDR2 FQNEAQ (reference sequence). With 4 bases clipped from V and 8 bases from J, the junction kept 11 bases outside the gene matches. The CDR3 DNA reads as TGTGCCAGCAGCTCGACTGGGACTAGCGGGGGGGGTTTGGATGAGCAGTTCTTC. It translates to CASSSTGTSGGGLDEQFF.

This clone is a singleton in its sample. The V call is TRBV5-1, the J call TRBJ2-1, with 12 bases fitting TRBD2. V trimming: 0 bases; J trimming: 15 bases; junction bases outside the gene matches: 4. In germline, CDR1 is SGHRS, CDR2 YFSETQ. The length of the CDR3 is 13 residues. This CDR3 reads CASSLDLAGGPFF. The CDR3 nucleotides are TGCGCCAGCAGCTTGGACCTAGCGGGAGGGCCGTTCTTC.

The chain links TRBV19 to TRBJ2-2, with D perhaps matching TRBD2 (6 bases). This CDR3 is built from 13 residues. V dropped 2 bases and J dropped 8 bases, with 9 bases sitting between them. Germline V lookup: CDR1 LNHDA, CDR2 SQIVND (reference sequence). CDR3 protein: CASSIRGRGELFF. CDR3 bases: TGTGCCAGTAGTATACGAGGGAGGGGGGAGCTGTTTTTT.

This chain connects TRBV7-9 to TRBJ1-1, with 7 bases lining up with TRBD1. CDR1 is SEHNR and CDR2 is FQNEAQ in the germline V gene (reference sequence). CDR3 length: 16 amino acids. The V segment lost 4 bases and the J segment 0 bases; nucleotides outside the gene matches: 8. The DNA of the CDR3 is TGTGCCAGCAGCTCACCAGCCGGGACAGTGAACACTGAAGCTTTCTTT. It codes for CASSSPAGTVNTEAFF.

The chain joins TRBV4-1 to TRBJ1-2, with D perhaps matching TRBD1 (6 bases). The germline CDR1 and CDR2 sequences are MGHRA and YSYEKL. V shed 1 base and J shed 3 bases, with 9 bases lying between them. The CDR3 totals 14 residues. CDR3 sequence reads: CASSQVGAHYGYTF. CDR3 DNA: TGCGCCAGCAGCCAAGTGGGGGCTCACTATGGCTACACCTTC.

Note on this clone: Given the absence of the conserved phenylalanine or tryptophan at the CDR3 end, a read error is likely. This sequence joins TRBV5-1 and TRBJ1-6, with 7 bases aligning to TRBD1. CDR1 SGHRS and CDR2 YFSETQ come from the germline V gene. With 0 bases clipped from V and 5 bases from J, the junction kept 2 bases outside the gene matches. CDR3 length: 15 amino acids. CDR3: CASSLGGTDNSPLHL. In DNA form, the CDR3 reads TGCGCCAGCAGCTTGGGAGGGACAGATAATTCACCCCTCCACCTT.

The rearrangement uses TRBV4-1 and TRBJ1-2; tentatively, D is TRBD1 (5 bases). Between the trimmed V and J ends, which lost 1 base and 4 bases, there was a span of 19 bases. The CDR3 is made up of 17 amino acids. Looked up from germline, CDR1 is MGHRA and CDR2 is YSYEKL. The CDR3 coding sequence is TGCGCCAGCAGCCAAGGCCCCCAGGCGGGACGGAGCTATGGCTACACCTTC. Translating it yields CASSQGPQAGRSYGYTF.

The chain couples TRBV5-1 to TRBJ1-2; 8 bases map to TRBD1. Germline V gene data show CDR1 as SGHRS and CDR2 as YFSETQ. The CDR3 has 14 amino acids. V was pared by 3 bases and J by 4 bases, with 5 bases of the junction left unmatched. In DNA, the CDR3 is TGCGCCAGCAGCTCAGGGGGCGCGGTCTATGGCTACACCTTC. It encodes CASSSGGAVYGYTF.

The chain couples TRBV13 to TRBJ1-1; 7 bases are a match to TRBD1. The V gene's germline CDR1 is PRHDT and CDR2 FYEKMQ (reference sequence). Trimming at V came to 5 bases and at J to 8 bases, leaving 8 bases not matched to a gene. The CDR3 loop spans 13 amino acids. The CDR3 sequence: CASSPRRQGEAFF. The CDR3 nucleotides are TGTGCCAGCAGCCCCCGCCGACAGGGCGAAGCTTTCTTT.

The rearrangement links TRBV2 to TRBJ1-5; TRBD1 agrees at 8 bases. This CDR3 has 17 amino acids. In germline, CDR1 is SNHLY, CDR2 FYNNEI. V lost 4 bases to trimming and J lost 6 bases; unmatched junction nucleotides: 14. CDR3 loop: CASSVYPGTGQGQPQHF. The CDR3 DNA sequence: TGTGCCAGCAGTGTATATCCCGGGACAGGACAGGGTCAGCCCCAGCATTTT.

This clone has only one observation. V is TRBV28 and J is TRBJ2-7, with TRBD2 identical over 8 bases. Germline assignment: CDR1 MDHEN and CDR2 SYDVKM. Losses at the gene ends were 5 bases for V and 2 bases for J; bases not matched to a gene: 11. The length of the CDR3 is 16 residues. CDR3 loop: CASSLPPSGGTYEQYF. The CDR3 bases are TGTGCCAGCAGTCTCCCCCCCAGCGGGGGTACCTACGAGCAGTACTTC.

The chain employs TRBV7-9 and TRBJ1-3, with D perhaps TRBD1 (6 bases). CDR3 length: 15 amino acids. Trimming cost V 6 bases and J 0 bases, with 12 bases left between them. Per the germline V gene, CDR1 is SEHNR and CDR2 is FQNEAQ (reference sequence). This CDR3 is CASRPTGSSGNTIYF. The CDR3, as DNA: TGTGCCAGCAGGCCTACAGGGAGCTCTGGAAACACCATATATTTT.

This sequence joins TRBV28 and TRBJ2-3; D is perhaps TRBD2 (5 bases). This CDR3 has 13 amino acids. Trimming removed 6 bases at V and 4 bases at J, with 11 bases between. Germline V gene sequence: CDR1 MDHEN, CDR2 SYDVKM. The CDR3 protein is CASRIEGPDTQYF. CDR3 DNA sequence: TGTGCCAGCAGGATAGAGGGCCCAGATACGCAGTATTTT.

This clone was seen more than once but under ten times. The CDR3: CASSYTGDGYTF. The CDR3 bases are TGTGCCAGCAGCTACACAGGGGATGGCTACACCTTC. J is TRBJ1-2 and V is TRBV6-5; 7 positions agree with TRBD1. The CDR3 has 12 amino acids. Trimming took 6 bases from V and 6 from J; bases not matched to a gene: 4. From germline, CDR1 is MNHEY and CDR2 SVGAGI.

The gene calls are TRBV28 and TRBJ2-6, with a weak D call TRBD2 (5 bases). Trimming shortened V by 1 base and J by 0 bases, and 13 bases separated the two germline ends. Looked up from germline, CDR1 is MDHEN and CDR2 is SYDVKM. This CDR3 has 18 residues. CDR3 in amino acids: CASSLFGRHLSGANVLTF. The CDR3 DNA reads TGTGCCAGCAGTTTATTTGGGAGACACCTCTCTGGGGCCAACGTCCTGACTTTC. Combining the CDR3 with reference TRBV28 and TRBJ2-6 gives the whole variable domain DVKVTQSSRYLVKRTGEKVFLECVQDMDHENMFWYRQDPGLGLRLIYFSYDVKMKEKGDIPEGYSVSREKKERFSLILESASTNQTSMYLCASSLFGRHLSGANVLTFGAGSRLTVL.

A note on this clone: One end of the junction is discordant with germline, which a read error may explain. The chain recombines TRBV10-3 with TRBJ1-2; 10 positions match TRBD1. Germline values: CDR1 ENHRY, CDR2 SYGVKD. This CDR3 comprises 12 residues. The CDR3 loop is CAISEFFDRGLF. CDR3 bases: TGTGCCATCAGTGAGTTCTTCGACAGGGGGCTCTTC.

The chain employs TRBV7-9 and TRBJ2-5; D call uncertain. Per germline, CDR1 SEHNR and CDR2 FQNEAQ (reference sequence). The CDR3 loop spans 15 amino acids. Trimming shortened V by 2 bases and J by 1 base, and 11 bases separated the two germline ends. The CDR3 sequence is CASSLNGQTQETQYF. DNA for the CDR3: TGTGCCAGCAGCTTAAATGGGCAAACCCAAGAGACCCAGTACTTC.

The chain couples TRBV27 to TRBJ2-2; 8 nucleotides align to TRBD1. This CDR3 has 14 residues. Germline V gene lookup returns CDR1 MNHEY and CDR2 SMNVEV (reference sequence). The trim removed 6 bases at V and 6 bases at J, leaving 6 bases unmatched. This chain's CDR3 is CASRGLTGAGELFF. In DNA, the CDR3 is TGTGCCAGCAGGGGTTTGACAGGGGCCGGGGAGCTGTTTTTT.

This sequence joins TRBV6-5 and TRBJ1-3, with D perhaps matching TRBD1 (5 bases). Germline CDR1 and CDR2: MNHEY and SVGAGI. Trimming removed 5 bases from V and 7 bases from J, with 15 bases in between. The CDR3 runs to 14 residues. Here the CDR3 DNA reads TGTGCCAGCAGTACGGGGGACCAGAGGAACACCATATATTTT. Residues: CASSTGDQRNTIYF.

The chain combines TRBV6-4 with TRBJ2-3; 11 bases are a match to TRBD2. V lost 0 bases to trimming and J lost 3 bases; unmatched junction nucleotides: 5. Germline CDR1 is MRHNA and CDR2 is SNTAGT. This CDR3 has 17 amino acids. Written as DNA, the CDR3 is TGTGCCAGCAGTGACTCGAGTAGCGGGGGGGGTACAGATACGCAGTATTTT. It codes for CASSDSSSGGGTDTQYF.

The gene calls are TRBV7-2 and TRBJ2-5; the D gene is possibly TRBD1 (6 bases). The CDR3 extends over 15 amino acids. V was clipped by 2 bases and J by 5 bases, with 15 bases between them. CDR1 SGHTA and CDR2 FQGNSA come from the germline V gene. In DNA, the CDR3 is TGTGCCAGCAGCTTATCAGGGGTGAATAGTGAGACCCAGTACTTC. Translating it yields CASSLSGVNSETQYF.

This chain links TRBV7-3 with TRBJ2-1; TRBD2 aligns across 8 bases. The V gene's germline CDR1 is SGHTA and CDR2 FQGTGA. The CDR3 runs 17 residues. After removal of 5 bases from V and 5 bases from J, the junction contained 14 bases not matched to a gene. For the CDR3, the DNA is TGTGCCAGCAGCCAAATCCTCGGGACTAGGAATGACAATGAGCAGTTCTTC. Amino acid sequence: CASSQILGTRNDNEQFF. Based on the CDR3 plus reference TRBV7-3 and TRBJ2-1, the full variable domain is GAGVSQTPSNKVTEKGKYVELRCDPISGHTALYWYRQSLGQGPEFLIYFQGTGAADDSGLPNDRFFAVRPEGSVSTLKIQRTERGDSAVYLCASSQILGTRNDNEQFFGPGTRLTVL.

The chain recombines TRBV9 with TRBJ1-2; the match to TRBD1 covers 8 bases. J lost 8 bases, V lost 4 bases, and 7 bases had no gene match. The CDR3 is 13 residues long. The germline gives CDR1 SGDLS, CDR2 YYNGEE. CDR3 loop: CASSLQGVGGYTF. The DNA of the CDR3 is TGTGCCAGCAGCCTACAGGGGGTGGGAGGCTACACCTTC.

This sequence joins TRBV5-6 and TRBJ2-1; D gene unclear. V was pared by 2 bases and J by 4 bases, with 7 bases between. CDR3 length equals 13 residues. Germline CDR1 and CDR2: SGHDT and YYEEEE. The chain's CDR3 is CASSFPSYNEQFF. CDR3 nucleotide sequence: TGTGCCAGCAGCTTTCCTAGTTACAATGAGCAGTTCTTC.